This T cell receptor (beta chain) was captured in a study of control samples from healthy donors and cancer patients. TCRdb keeps only in-frame clones here, not all; method: immunoSEQ multiplex PCR. Of 100,000 to 150,000 clones in the sample, approximately 89% are singletons; the top ten hold roughly 3%. V was clipped by 3 bases and J by 1 base; unmatched bases: 4. The CDR3 consists of 17 residues. CDR1 is SGHTA and CDR2 is FQGTGA in the germline V gene. V is TRBV7-3 and J is TRBJ2-6; 9 positions agree with TRBD1. This clonotype originated in a man aged 55 to 70 in good health. The sequenced material came from blood. The CDR3 DNA follows: TGTGCCAGCAGCTTCCCCGGGACAGGGTCTGGGGCCAACGTCCTGACTTTC. Encoded protein: CASSFPGTGSGANVLTF.